One and the same sample provided the 16 T cell receptor beta chains below, sequenced in a study of identical twins. TCRdb analysed the 5' RACE reads with MiXCR anew, one entry per CDR3 protein. The data show a few hundred thousand distinct CDR3 sequences, around 12% seen once. The same specimen was also included in a second study, on yellow fever vaccine responses in identical twins.

Sequenced input: CD8+ T cells sorted from blood. These receptors originate from a woman between 18 and 29 years old in good health.

This clonotype appeared a few times. This chain links TRBV27 with TRBJ2-3, with D possibly being TRBD2 (6 bases). The CDR3 runs 14 residues. The V and J ends lost 8 bases and 4 bases respectively, with 16 bases between them. Germline-derived CDR1 and CDR2 are MNHEY and SMNVEV (reference sequence). CDR3 DNA: TGTGCCAGCCACTTGGGGGGTGCGGCAGATACGCAGTATTTT. It is translated as CASHLGGAADTQYF.

The V call is TRBV4-1, the J call TRBJ1-5; a weak D match, TRBD1 (5 bases). CDR3 length equals 13 residues. Germline CDR1 is MGHRA and CDR2 is YSYEKL. Trimming cost V 8 bases and J 0 bases, with 8 bases left between them. CDR3 in DNA: TGCGCCAGCGGGGGTCATAGCAATCAGCCCCAGCATTTT. It specifies CASGGHSNQPQHF.

The chain employs TRBV15 and TRBJ2-7, with D uncertain. CDR1 LNHNV and CDR2 YYDKDF come from the germline V gene (reference sequence). The V and J ends lost 1 base and 5 bases respectively, with 12 bases between them. The CDR3 is made up of 14 amino acids. Here the CDR3 DNA reads TGTGCCACCAGCAGAGTCGGGTTAGGTGACGAGCAGTACTTC. Translation gives CATSRVGLGDEQYF.

This clonotype was detected many times. The chain recombines TRBV7-9 with TRBJ1-1; D is undetermined. Trimming removed 7 bases at V and 6 bases at J, with 12 bases between. The germline V gene has CDR1 SEHNR and CDR2 FQNEAQ (reference sequence). The CDR3 extends over 12 amino acids. The DNA of the CDR3 is TGTGCCAGCACCGGGCGTGGGCCTGAAGCTTTCTTT. Protein: CASTGRGPEAFF.

The chain uses TRBV4-1 and TRBJ2-5; D remains unclear. In germline, CDR1 is MGHRA, CDR2 YSYEKL. The CDR3 is 16 residues long. V was cut by 4 bases and J by 2 bases, with 17 bases left in between. The CDR3 coding sequence is TGCGCCAGCAGCCCGCATCTTTCTTACCCTCAAGAGACCCAGTACTTC. It is translated as CASSPHLSYPQETQYF.

This clonotype was seen only a few times. The chain combines TRBV9 with TRBJ2-1, with D perhaps matching TRBD2 (5 bases). Germline assignment: CDR1 SGDLS and CDR2 YYNGEE. The CDR3 sequence is 15 residues long. Between the trimmed V and J ends, which lost 4 bases and 2 bases, there was a span of 13 bases. CDR3: CASSPPPGTYNEQFF. The DNA of the CDR3 is TGTGCCAGCAGCCCCCCGCCGGGAACCTACAATGAGCAGTTCTTC.

This clonotype turned up a few times. This rearrangement joins TRBV5-6 to TRBJ2-7, with 7 bases aligning to TRBD1. The CDR3 extends over 14 amino acids. The germline CDR1 and CDR2 sequences are SGHDT and YYEEEE. Trimming at V came to 4 bases and at J to 3 bases, leaving 7 bases not matched to a gene. CDR3 DNA sequence: TGTGCCAGCAGCGTAGGACAGGTCGACTACGAGCAGTACGTC. Translating it yields CASSVGQVDYEQYV.

This clonotype has only a few counts. V gene TRBV28 combines with J gene TRBJ2-5; D remains ambiguous. V dropped 5 bases and J dropped 5 bases, with 9 bases sitting between them. In germline, CDR1 is MDHEN, CDR2 SYDVKM. This CDR3 spans 12 amino acids. The CDR3 DNA follows: TGTGCCAGCAGTCGATTTGGGGAGACCCAGTACTTC. Translating gives CASSRFGETQYF.

This clonotype has just a few counts. The V call is TRBV5-1, the J call TRBJ2-3, with a weak D call TRBD2 (7 bases). Germline V gene sequence: CDR1 SGHRS, CDR2 YFSETQ. With 0 bases removed from V and 4 bases from J, the gap between germline ends came to 12 bases. The CDR3 spans 15 residues. CDR3 nucleotides: TGCGCCAGCAGCTTGGCCTGGGAGGGGGCAGATACGCAGTATTTT. Translating it yields CASSLAWEGADTQYF.

This chain connects TRBV3-1 to TRBJ2-2; TRBD2 matches at 9 bases. The CDR3 extends over 18 amino acids. V was pared by 0 bases and J by 2 bases, with 7 bases of the junction left unmatched. In germline, CDR1 is LGHDT, CDR2 YNNKEL (reference sequence). In DNA form, the CDR3 reads TGTGCCAGCAGCCAAGATCTAGTAGCGGGGGATAACACCGGGGAGCTGTTTTTT. This translates into CASSQDLVAGDNTGELFF.

This clonotype has at least ten counts. The chain uses TRBV7-8 and TRBJ2-1; 7 bases fit TRBD2. The ends lost 8 bases at V and 7 bases at J; junction bases unmatched: 14. The germline CDR1 and CDR2 sequences are SGHVS and FQNEAQ. The CDR3 covers 15 residues. Here the CDR3 DNA reads TGTGCCAGCGAAATGAGCTTGGGAGCGGGGAATGAGCAGTTCTTC. Amino acid sequence: CASEMSLGAGNEQFF.

This clonotype showed up just a few times. This chain links TRBV2 with TRBJ2-4; 8 nucleotides align to TRBD1. Unmatched junction bases numbered 10, after V lost 6 bases and J lost 0 bases. Germline V lookup: CDR1 SNHLY, CDR2 FYNNEI. This CDR3 comprises 17 residues. CDR3 amino acids: CASRQGELGPAKNIQYF. The CDR3 DNA reads as TGTGCCAGCAGACAGGGGGAATTAGGACCAGCCAAAAACATTCAGTACTTC.

The V call is TRBV4-1, the J call TRBJ2-1, with D possibly matching TRBD1 (7 bases). V was cut by 5 bases and J by 3 bases, with 17 bases left in between. The V gene's germline CDR1 is MGHRA and CDR2 YSYEKL. The length of the CDR3 is 16 residues. For the CDR3, the DNA is TGCGCCAGCAGCTACAAAAGACAGGGAGGCTACAATGAGCAGTTCTTC. Protein: CASSYKRQGGYNEQFF.

This chain links TRBV11-2 with TRBJ2-1, with 10 positions matching TRBD2. J gave up 0 bases and V 3 bases, and 2 bases lay outside the gene matches. The germline gives CDR1 SGHAT, CDR2 FQNNGV. The CDR3 sequence is 16 residues long. The CDR3 DNA follows: TGTGCCAGCAGCTTGTGGACTAGCGGCTCCTACAATGAGCAGTTCTTC. It yields the protein CASSLWTSGSYNEQFF. Drawing the rest from reference TRBV11-2 and TRBJ2-1, the complete variable domain is EAGVAQSPRYKIIEKRQSVAFWCNPISGHATLYWYQQILGQGPKLLIQFQNNGVVDDSQLPKDRFSAERLKGVDSTLKIQPAKLEDSAVYLCASSLWTSGSYNEQFFGPGTRLTVL.

This clonotype has ten or more counts. The chain has TRBV29-1 and TRBJ2-1; no definite D call. This CDR3 comprises 13 residues. With 8 bases removed from V and 3 bases from J, the gap between germline ends came to 14 bases. Looked up from germline, CDR1 is SQVTM and CDR2 is ANQGSEA. CDR3 in DNA: TGCAGCCTAGTTAACGCAGACTACAATGAGCAGTTCTTC. Amino acid sequence: CSLVNADYNEQFF.

This clonotype was counted at least ten times. The rearrangement links TRBV29-1 to TRBJ2-1, with no clear D. The CDR3 is 14 amino acids. Germline lookup yields CDR1 SQVTM and CDR2 ANQGSEA. The ends were cut back, 3 bases at V and 0 bases at J, with 9 bases in the middle. The CDR3 DNA sequence: TGCAGCGTTGACGGTGGGCCCTCCTACAATGAGCAGTTCTTC. This sequence encodes CSVDGGPSYNEQFF.